The subject of this entry is one T cell receptor beta chain. What it binds is unknown. Germline is not matched at one junction end, which may reflect a read error. Researchers drew blood RNA from unsorted whole blood and extracted germline DNA as well. The collection of around 4 milliliters of peripheral blood preceded surgery. The sample originates from a study of tumor-infiltrating lymphocytes in primary liver carcinoma. Production of TCR beta cDNA used around 500 ng total RNA together with a constant-region primer. Each TCR beta library was derived from three nested multiplex PCR rounds that employed slightly modified ARM-PCR. Running roughly 10 cycles apiece, the first two PCR rounds relied on TRBV1-TRBV30 forward primers together with a C-beta reverse primer. One entry per CDR3 protein, called by TCRdb with MiXCR from the multiplex PCR reads. This repertoire shows 300,000 to 350,000 distinct CDR3 sequences, about 61% found once; its top ten account for about 6.1%.

The CDR3 covers 12 residues. CDR1 and CDR2 from the germline V gene are SGHAT and FQNNGV. Whole-study results and caveats: Tumor-adjacent and tumor-blood pairs overlapped less than tumor region pairs did.

The clonotype originates from a man between 40 and 49 years old with primary liver carcinoma and hepatitis B virus infection. The sample consisted of peripheral blood. The chain has TRBV11-2 and TRBJ1-1; D is ambiguous. CDR3 DNA sequence: TGTGTCAGCAACTTCGCGAACACTGAAGCTTTCTTT. Amino acids: CVSNFANTEAFF.